This T cell receptor beta chain was obtained from a study of monozygotic twins with inflammatory bowel disease. Each UMI harboured a 6-nucleotide sample barcode and was appended via template switching. TCRdb reprocessed the 5' RACE reads and stores each CDR3 protein as one record, lacking DNA. The table lists roughly 160,000 distinct CDR3 sequences. Germline V gene lookup returns CDR1 DFQATT and CDR2 SNEGSKA (reference sequence). The CDR3 is 11 residues long. This receptor was identified in a human donor with ulcerative colitis or Crohn's disease, or a healthy co-twin of an affected twin (not recorded which). The sequenced sample consisted of blood. The rearrangement links TRBV20-1 to TRBJ2-7. The CDR3 protein is CSATTAYEQYF.